This TCR beta chain was sequenced for a study of T cells after yellow fever vaccination. Study-level information: Libraries from low-cell-number fractions were prepared with the SMART-Seq v4 Ultra Low Input RNA kit.

Germline V lookup: CDR1 SGHTA, CDR2 FQGNSA. V trimming: 5 bases; J trimming: 6 bases; junction bases outside the gene matches: 4. This CDR3 comprises 15 residues. Study conclusions and caveats: When the response was secondary, it was weaker but reached its peak faster, day 5 versus 15. Relatively few clonotypes were ones that appeared in both CD4 and CD8 compartments. At 95% to 98% for CD4 and just over 85% for CD8, most primary-vaccination clones showed up again after the booster.

One entry per CDR3 protein, called by TCRdb with MiXCR from the 5' RACE reads. The sample includes some 500,000 distinct CDR3 sequences, approximately 12% of them seen just once. With respect to this clonotype: The antigen is unknown.

This chain links TRBV7-2 with TRBJ2-1, with 13 bases matching TRBD2. This receptor was identified in a man in his thirties or forties who received the YFV17D yellow fever vaccine. The material was PBMCs, obtained on the day of the yellow fever booster vaccination. CDR3 bases: TGTGCCAGCAGCCGGACTAGCGGGAGCCCCAATGAGCAGTTCTTC. Its translation is CASSRTSGSPNEQFF.